This T cell receptor beta chain was profiled in a study of T cell repertoires in cytomegalovirus infection. The wider study: The study used recently identified HLA-C-restricted and well-studied HLA-B-restricted CMV epitopes.

Via MiXCR, TCRdb re-called the reads, giving one row per CDR3 protein. The sample includes under 95,000 distinct CDR3 sequences, around half of them seen just once. With respect to this clonotype: The antigen is not known.

The CDR3 loop spans 16 amino acids. The germline V gene has CDR1 SGHVS and CDR2 FQNEAQ. Trimming stripped 1 base from V and 0 bases from J, with 13 bases between. Sequenced here: CD8+ T cells from cultured PBMCs, sampled from culture after CMV antigen stimulation. This receptor was obtained from a human donor in good health (CMV status not recorded). Some clones in this sample may be carry-over from other donors' samples. The J gene is TRBJ2-7, the V gene TRBV7-8, with D perhaps matching TRBD1 (6 bases). The CDR3 protein is CASSLVRDTNSYEQYF. The CDR3 DNA reads TGTGCCAGCAGCTTAGTCCGGGACACCAACTCCTACGAGCAGTACTTC.